A single sample gave rise to the 20 T cell receptor beta chains below, sequenced in a study of identical twins. Each CDR3 protein is one row after TCRdb ran MiXCR on the 5' RACE reads. The sample holds fewer than 450,000 distinct CDR3 sequences, 9% seen once. Sequencing was carried out using naive T cells sorted from blood. These receptors were collected from a woman aged 50 to 65 in good health.

The gene calls are TRBV12-5 and TRBJ2-7, with TRBD1 matching 7 bases. The V segment lost 2 bases and the J segment 2 bases; nucleotides outside the gene matches: 6. This CDR3 spans 15 amino acids. CDR1 is LGHNT and CDR2 is FRNRAP in the germline V gene. For the CDR3, the DNA is TGTGCTAGTGGTTTGCCCCGACAGGGTACCTACGAGCAGTACTTC. It translates to CASGLPRQGTYEQYF.

This chain connects TRBV5-1 to TRBJ2-7; TRBD2 agrees at 13 bases. This CDR3 spans 17 amino acids. The germline V gene has CDR1 SGHRS and CDR2 YFSETQ. Germline trimming cut 7 bases from V and 2 bases from J; bases unmatched to any gene: 12. The CDR3 here is CASSPGTSGIQTYEQYF. The CDR3 DNA sequence: TGCGCCAGCTCCCCCGGGACTAGCGGGATCCAAACCTACGAGCAGTACTTC.

This clonotype showed up just a few times. The DNA of the CDR3 is TGTGCCAGCAGCTACCGGACTAGCGGCAATGAGCAGTTCTTC. The encoded protein is CASSYRTSGNEQFF. The chain employs TRBV5-6 and TRBJ2-1; 10 bases line up with TRBD2. J lost 6 bases, V lost 3 bases, and 3 bases had no gene match. Germline V gene sequence: CDR1 SGHDT, CDR2 YYEEEE. CDR3 length: 14 residues. Full variable domain (remainder filled in from reference TRBV5-6 and TRBJ2-1): DAGVTQSPTHLIKTRGQQVTLRCSPKSGHDTVSWYQQALGQGPQFIFQYYEEEERQRGNFPDRFSGHQFPNYSSELNVNALLLGDSALYLCASSYRTSGNEQFFGPGTRLTVL.

In the case of this clonotype: This may be a read error: a much more frequent sequence differs by one nucleotide. The CDR3 carries no conserved terminal phenylalanine or tryptophan, so it likely arises from a read error. The chain joins TRBV5-6 to TRBJ2-7, with 7 bases aligning to TRBD2. The CDR3 has 15 residues. Germline loops: CDR1 SGHDT, CDR2 YYEEEE. V dropped 1 base and J dropped 3; count of bases not matched to a gene: 7. The CDR3 here is CASSLLAGVIYEQYC. CDR3 bases: TGTGCCAGCAGCTTGCTTGCGGGAGTAATCTACGAGCAGTACTGC.

The chain employs TRBV27 and TRBJ2-3; no clear D gene. The CDR3 consists of 13 residues. CDR1 is MNHEY, CDR2 SMNVEV, per germline (reference sequence). V lost 3 bases to trimming and J lost 6 bases, with 10 bases between them. The CDR3 DNA reads as TGTGCCAGCAGTTTGGGTCTTTACGATACGCAGTATTTT. Encoded protein: CASSLGLYDTQYF.

Many counts were recorded for this clonotype. This chain connects TRBV7-8 to TRBJ2-3, with TRBD2 matching over 8 bases. Germline V CDR1 and CDR2: SGHVS, FQNEAQ. J was trimmed by 4 bases and V by 0 bases; bases with no gene match: 3. This CDR3 region has 15 residues. The CDR3 DNA sequence: TGTGCCAGCAGCTTAGCCGGGAGGGCCGCAGATACGCAGTATTTT. It encodes CASSLAGRAADTQYF.

Ten or more counts support this clonotype. V gene TRBV15 combines with J gene TRBJ2-2; D not resolved. Germline lookup yields CDR1 LNHNV and CDR2 YYDKDF (reference sequence). This CDR3 region has 14 residues. With 7 bases removed from V and 4 bases from J, the gap between germline ends came to 13 bases. CDR3 amino acids: CATTPDGGTGELFF. Here the CDR3 DNA reads TGTGCCACCACCCCGGACGGCGGCACCGGGGAGCTGTTTTTT.

The CDR3 DNA reads TGCGCCAGCAGCTCGCGGACTAGCGGTAGCTCCTACAATGAGCAGTTCTTC. It encodes CASSSRTSGSSYNEQFF. This rearrangement joins TRBV5-1 to TRBJ2-1; TRBD2 matches at 10 bases. There are 17 residues in the CDR3. Germline values: CDR1 SGHRS, CDR2 YFSETQ. After removal of 3 bases from V and 0 bases from J, the junction contained 6 bases not matched to a gene.

This clonotype was recorded a few times. Mismatch with germline at one junction end may stem from a read error. This chain links TRBV7-7 with TRBJ2-1, with 10 bases lining up with TRBD2. The CDR3 sequence is 15 residues long. From germline, CDR1 is SSHAT and CDR2 FNYEAQ (reference sequence). The CDR3 region has the DNA TGTGCTAGCAGTTCCGGGACTAGCGAAGTATATGAGCAGTTCTTC. Protein: CASSSGTSEVYEQFF.

This clonotype was picked up many times. The rearrangement uses TRBV7-8 and TRBJ2-5; 8 nucleotides align to TRBD2. Germline-derived CDR1 and CDR2 are SGHVS and FQNEAQ. V lost 7 bases, J lost 4 bases, and 8 bases stayed unmatched. This CDR3 is built from 14 residues. The CDR3 region has the DNA TGTGCCAGCACGGCCACGGGAGGGGTAGAGACCCAGTACTTC. Protein sequence: CASTATGGVETQYF.

The table lists this clonotype with a few counts. This rearrangement joins TRBV3-1 to TRBJ2-1; D call uncertain. This CDR3 contains 16 residues. Trimming shortened V by 4 bases and J by 10 bases, and 23 bases separated the two germline ends. CDR1 and CDR2 (germline): LGHDT, YNNKEL (reference sequence). CDR3 nucleotide sequence: TGTGCCAGCAGCCTAGAAGGAAGGAGCCGGTTGGAGGAGCAGTTCTTC. It yields the protein CASSLEGRSRLEEQFF.

This clonotype was seen more than once but under ten times. This chain links TRBV5-1 with TRBJ2-1; D may correspond to TRBD1 or TRBD2 (6 bases each). The CDR3 is 15 residues long. The ends were cut back, 0 bases at V and 6 bases at J, with 13 bases in the middle. The V gene's germline CDR1 is SGHRS and CDR2 YFSETQ. The CDR3 DNA sequence: TGCGCCAGCAGCTTGGTCGGGGGCCGGGTCAATGAGCAGTTCTTC. It yields the protein CASSLVGGRVNEQFF.

This clonotype was picked up many times. The chain employs TRBV3-1 and TRBJ2-5, with 13 nucleotides matching TRBD2. Germline lookup yields CDR1 LGHDT and CDR2 YNNKEL (reference sequence). This CDR3 contains 16 residues. V dropped 3 bases and J dropped 5; count of bases not matched to a gene: 6. For the CDR3, the DNA is TGTGCCAGCAGCCATTTGGGACTAGCGGGATTGGAGACCCAGTACTTC. Translating it yields CASSHLGLAGLETQYF.

This clonotype has only a few counts. This chain connects TRBV4-1 to TRBJ2-5, with 10 bases matching TRBD2. The V segment lost 8 bases and the J segment 4 bases; nucleotides outside the gene matches: 10. The CDR3 is 15 residues long. CDR1 and CDR2 (germline): MGHRA, YSYEKL. DNA for the CDR3: TGCGCCAGCTCGTGGCTAGCGGGAGACCGAGAGACCCAGTACTTC. It encodes CASSWLAGDRETQYF.

This clonotype was observed at least ten times. This chain connects TRBV12-3 or TRBV12-4 to TRBJ1-5; no firm D call. The CDR3 sequence is 13 residues long. V was shortened by 5 bases and J by 6 bases, with 11 bases between the two germline ends. The DNA for the CDR3 is TGTGCCAGCAGTCCCGACCGAGTTCAGCCCCAGCATTTT. It encodes CASSPDRVQPQHF.

This clonotype was found many times. The chain recombines TRBV11-3 with TRBJ2-3, with D unresolved. The CDR3 loop spans 14 amino acids. The germline V gene has CDR1 SGHNT and CDR2 YENEEA. V was shortened by 1 base and J by 4 bases, with 9 bases between the two germline ends. The CDR3 sequence: CASSLVIRPDTQYF. In DNA form, the CDR3 reads TGTGCCAGCAGCTTAGTCATTCGCCCAGATACGCAGTATTTT.

At least ten counts were recorded for this clonotype. The chain employs TRBV6-5 and TRBJ2-7; 7 bases align to TRBD1. Germline V gives CDR1 MNHEY, CDR2 SVGAGI. The CDR3 is 15 amino acids. With V trimmed by 0 bases and J by 2 bases, 4 bases remained unmatched. CDR3 bases: TGTGCCAGCAGTTACTCGAGGGGGCTACCCTACGAGCAGTACTTC. This translates into CASSYSRGLPYEQYF.

Ten or more counts support this clonotype. This sequence joins TRBV29-1 and TRBJ2-1; no clear D. CDR3 length: 13 residues. CDR1 and CDR2 (germline): SQVTM, ANQGSEA. Trimming left V 4 bases short and J 4 bases short, with 11 bases between. Here the CDR3 reads CSVVPAEYNEQFF. The CDR3 nucleotides are TGCAGCGTTGTACCAGCCGAATACAATGAGCAGTTCTTC.

This chain links TRBV7-8 with TRBJ2-1; TRBD2 might be the D (6 bases). The CDR3 totals 17 residues. The germline V gene encodes CDR1 SGHVS and CDR2 FQNEAQ. The ends were cut back, 2 bases at V and 0 bases at J, with 14 bases in the middle. The CDR3: CASSLSYGGSSYNEQFF. The CDR3 DNA sequence: TGTGCCAGCAGCTTATCTTACGGAGGGAGCTCCTACAATGAGCAGTTCTTC.

This clonotype was counted only a few times. The J gene is TRBJ2-3, the V gene TRBV5-5, with a possible D match to TRBD1 (6 bases). In germline, CDR1 is SGHKS, CDR2 YYEKEE (reference sequence). The CDR3 runs to 16 residues. Trimming pared 0 bases from V and 2 bases from J, leaving 13 bases between. CDR3 nucleotide sequence: TGTGCCAGCAGCTTGGAGGGGGTCGCCTACACAGATACGCAGTATTTT. This sequence encodes CASSLEGVAYTDTQYF.